This T cell receptor (beta chain) was retrieved from a study of blood T cell repertoires in COVID-19. This table comes from immunoSEQ multiplex PCR, and its TCRdb copy is limited to in-frame clones, with some not included. The data hold about 230,000 clones, with approximately 84% observed a single time. Germline V gives CDR1 MNHNS, CDR2 SASEGT. V shed 0 bases and J shed 0 bases, with 9 bases lying between them. CDR3 length: 17 amino acids. This TCR was recovered from a man aged 50 to 60 with COVID-19, enrolled during active disease. Sequencing was carried out using peripheral blood. J is TRBJ1-6 and V is TRBV6-1, with D possibly being TRBD1 (5 bases). CDR3 in DNA: TGTGCCAGCAGTGAAGCGGGGCTGAGCTCCTATAATTCACCCCTCCACTTT. Translated, it gives CASSEAGLSSYNSPLHF.